Listed below are T cell receptor beta chains from one sample, sequenced in a study of cytomegalovirus exposure and HLA in healthy donors. Repertoires were generated with immunoSEQ multiplex PCR, while TCRdb's copy carries only in-frame clones and drops some. The sample records roughly 180,000 clones, 80% to 90% being singletons. Sequencing used PBMCs. Receptors originate from a woman between 18 and 29 years old in good health and CMV-seronegative. CDR3s include the opening cysteine and the closing phenylalanine or tryptophan. The D gene is left open where the match is weak. A clone size is listed for some rows: how often the clone was seen (once, few, many), or a class if it is expanded.

.	TRBV6-5	TRBJ2-3	TRBD2	CASSSLAGVVDTQYF	TGTGCCAGCAGTTCACTAGCGGGAGTTGTAGATACGCAGTATTTT
.	TRBV14	TRBJ2-7	TRBD2	CASSQSRGVGTGGSYEQYF	TGTGCCAGCAGCCAAAGTCGGGGAGTAGGCACCGGGGGGAGCTACGAGCAGTACTTC
.	TRBV28	TRBJ2-1	TRBD1	CASSPPTGEGTGAVFF	TGTGCCAGCAGTCCTCCGACAGGGGAAGGTACGGGAGCGGTGTTCTTC
.	TRBV4-2	TRBJ2-6	TRBD2	CASSQGLAGGLGANVLTF	TGTGCCAGCAGCCAGGGACTAGCGGGAGGGCTTGGGGCCAACGTCCTGACTTTC
.	TRBV4-2	TRBJ1-5	.	CASSQSRTNNQPQHF	TGTGCCAGCAGCCAGAGTAGGACAAATAATCAGCCCCAGCATTTT
.	TRBV2	TRBJ2-1	TRBD2	CASSGRLAGNNEQFF	TGTGCCAGCAGTGGAAGGCTAGCGGGCAACAATGAGCAGTTCTTC
.	TRBV11-2	TRBJ1-1	TRBD1	CASSWTGVSNTEAFF	TGTGCCAGCAGTTGGACAGGGGTATCGAACACTGAAGCTTTCTTT
few	TRBV10-3	TRBJ2-3	.	CAISGGGGSGDTQYF	TGTGCCATCAGTGGGGGGGGCGGGAGTGGAGATACGCAGTATTTT
.	TRBV28	TRBJ1-2	.	CASTWGQDGYTF	TGTGCCAGCACCTGGGGCCAGGATGGCTACACCTTC
.	TRBV5-1	TRBJ2-5	.	CASSLQALGEETQYF	TGCGCCAGCAGCTTACAGGCCCTTGGGGAAGAGACCCAGTACTTC
.	TRBV15	TRBJ2-7	TRBD1	CATSRHGTGSYEQYF	TGTGCCACCAGCAGACACGGGACAGGATCCTACGAGCAGTACTTC
.	TRBV27	TRBJ2-5	.	CASSPRWAGQETQYF	TGTGCCAGCAGTCCGCGATGGGCGGGACAAGAGACCCAGTACTTC
few	TRBV5-4	TRBJ2-7	.	CASSLGTGPSYEQYF	TGTGCCAGCAGCTTGGGGACTGGACCCTCCTACGAGCAGTACTTC
.	TRBV27	TRBJ2-2	TRBD2	CASSLGLAGVVGELFF	TGTGCCAGCAGTTTGGGACTAGCGGGAGTGGTCGGGGAGCTGTTTTTT
.	TRBV6-5	TRBJ2-1	TRBD2	CASSLASGYNEQFF	TGTGCCAGCAGTCTGGCTAGCGGATACAATGAGCAGTTCTTC
.	TRBV10-3	TRBJ2-1	.	CAIGQGGNEQFF	TGTGCCATCGGCCAGGGGGGCAATGAGCAGTTCTTC
once	TRBV6-4	TRBJ2-3	.	CASSDSRGSGTDTQYF	TGTGCCAGCAGTGACTCGCGGGGTAGTGGGACAGATACGCAGTATTTT
.	TRBV6-1	TRBJ2-5	TRBD2	CASIESPGLSPQETQYF	TGTGCCAGCATTGAGTCCCCGGGACTAAGCCCCCAAGAGACCCAGTACTTC
.	TRBV13	TRBJ2-1	TRBD1	CASSQGQGFRNEQFF	TGTGCCAGCAGCCAGGGACAGGGCTTTCGCAATGAGCAGTTCTTC
.	TRBV5-4	TRBJ2-6	TRBD1	CASSLIRGRSFGANVLTF	TGTGCCAGCAGCTTGATCAGGGGGCGCAGTTTTGGGGCCAACGTCCTGACTTTC
.	TRBV19	TRBJ2-1	TRBD2	CASSIRRLAGGHNEQFF	TGTGCCAGTAGTATCCGGAGACTAGCGGGAGGGCACAATGAGCAGTTCTTC
.	TRBV5-4	TRBJ2-7	TRBD2	CASSPGLAGVKLYEQYF	TGTGCCAGCAGCCCGGGACTAGCGGGAGTAAAGCTCTACGAGCAGTACTTC
.	TRBV10-3	TRBJ1-2	TRBD1	CANARGPSYGYTF	TGTGCCAACGCCAGGGGGCCCTCCTATGGCTACACCTTC
.	TRBV11-3	TRBJ2-7	TRBD1	CASSSRDRGHEQYF	TGTGCCAGCAGCTCCCGGGACAGGGGACACGAGCAGTACTTC
.	TRBV4-2	TRBJ2-1	TRBD2	CASSRGVEASGNEQFF	TGTGCCAGCAGTCGGGGGGTGGAGGCCTCAGGGAATGAGCAGTTCTTC
.	TRBV28	TRBJ1-5	TRBD1	CASSSGGNGNQPQHF	TGTGCCAGCAGTTCAGGGGGGAATGGCAATCAGCCCCAGCATTTT
.	TRBV28	TRBJ2-1	TRBD2	CASSLGGSGDEQFF	TGTGCCAGCAGTTTGGGCGGGAGTGGCGATGAGCAGTTCTTC
.	TRBV13	TRBJ1-2	.	CASRGRAEGYTF	TGTGCCAGCAGAGGGAGGGCGGAGGGCTACACCTTC
.	TRBV6-6	TRBJ1-5	TRBD1	CASSRTGGGNQPQHF	TGTGCCAGCAGCAGAACAGGGGGAGGCAATCAGCCCCAGCATTTT
.	TRBV7-3	TRBJ2-2	.	CASSPSGARTGELFF	TGTGCCAGCAGCCCCTCAGGGGCGCGCACCGGGGAGCTGTTTTTT
many	TRBV4-2	TRBJ1-1	TRBD1	CASSAQGANTEAFF	TGTGCCAGCAGCGCGCAGGGGGCGAACACTGAAGCTTTCTTT
.	TRBV19	TRBJ2-3	.	CASSGGGTGTDTQYF	TGTGCCAGTAGTGGAGGGGGCACCGGCACAGATACGCAGTATTTT
.	TRBV10-1	TRBJ2-1	TRBD2	CASSSLAGLPQFF	TGCGCCAGCAGTTCTTTAGCGGGACTTCCGCAGTTCTTC
few	TRBV11-3	TRBJ2-1	TRBD1	CASSLEAGTGGREQFF	TGTGCCAGCAGCTTAGAGGCCGGGACAGGGGGCCGGGAGCAGTTCTTC
.	TRBV11-3	TRBJ1-2	TRBD1	CASSLAGTASNYGYTF	TGTGCCAGCAGCTTAGCTGGGACAGCTTCTAACTATGGCTACACCTTC
.	TRBV11-2	TRBJ2-7	.	CASSFNYEQYF	TGTGCCAGCAGCTTTAACTACGAGCAGTACTTC
.	TRBV6-1	TRBJ2-7	.	CASSEQSSVNEQYF	TGTGCCAGCAGTGAACAGTCTAGCGTAAACGAGCAGTACTTC
.	TRBV5-1	TRBJ2-7	TRBD2	CASRQTFSGTDEQYF	TGCGCCAGCAGACAGACATTTAGCGGGACCGACGAGCAGTACTTC
once	TRBV6-5	TRBJ2-7	.	CASSTTGEGLEQYF	TGTGCCAGCAGTACGACAGGGGAGGGTCTCGAGCAGTACTTC
few	TRBV11-2	TRBJ1-1	TRBD1	CASSPGTVRTEAFF	TGTGCCAGCAGCCCTGGGACAGTACGGACTGAAGCTTTCTTT
.	TRBV7-9	TRBJ2-3	TRBD2	CASSGTSGVTDTQYF	TGTGCCAGCAGCGGGACTAGCGGGGTCACAGATACGCAGTATTTT
.	TRBV19	TRBJ1-5	TRBD1	CASSIWVGTGDQPQHF	TGTGCCAGTAGTATTTGGGTAGGGACAGGGGATCAGCCCCAGCATTTT
.	TRBV5-1	TRBJ2-5	.	CASSLIGGGTGETQYF	TGCGCCAGCAGCTTGATCGGAGGGGGCACGGGAGAGACCCAGTACTTC
few	TRBV7-9	TRBJ2-7	TRBD2	CSSSLRTSGNYEQYF	TGTTCCAGCAGCCTACGGACTAGCGGGAACTACGAGCAGTACTTC
few	TRBV18	TRBJ2-5	.	CASSPEPRGGQYF	TGTGCCAGCTCCCCCGAACCACGGGGAGGCCAGTACTTC
few	TRBV19	TRBJ2-3	.	CASSTDKYGTGTDTQYF	TGTGCCAGTAGTACCGACAAATACGGGACTGGCACAGATACGCAGTATTTT
.	TRBV6-1	TRBJ2-7	.	CASSVYRGGEQYF	TGTGCCAGCAGTGTTTACAGGGGAGGCGAGCAGTACTTC
.	TRBV5-4	TRBJ2-7	.	CASSLAGGLNEQYF	TGTGCCAGCAGCTTGGCCGGGGGACTGAACGAGCAGTACTTC
.	TRBV4-1	TRBJ2-1	.	CASSQRPTEYNEQFF	TGCGCCAGCAGCCAACGCCCGACAGAGTACAATGAGCAGTTCTTC
.	TRBV7-6	TRBJ2-2	.	CASSPAGRSLTGELFF	TGTGCCAGCAGCCCCGCTGGGAGGTCCCTGACCGGGGAGCTGTTTTTT
once	TRBV14	TRBJ2-1	TRBD1	CASSLTGESSQFF	TGTGCCAGCAGCCTCACAGGGGAGAGTTCGCAGTTCTTC
.	TRBV30	TRBJ1-1	.	CACGGWGFGTEAFF	TGTGCCTGCGGGGGGTGGGGGTTTGGCACTGAAGCTTTCTTT
.	TRBV27	TRBJ1-5	.	CASSPQGRQGLAQHF	TGTGCCAGCAGTCCACAGGGCAGGCAAGGGTTAGCCCAGCATTTT
.	TRBV27	TRBJ2-1	.	CASSLVEYNEQFF	TGTGCCAGCAGTTTAGTAGAGTACAATGAGCAGTTCTTC
.	TRBV4-2	TRBJ1-2	.	CASSQENSGGGYTF	TGTGCCAGCAGCCAAGAGAACAGCGGGGGTGGCTACACCTTC
.	TRBV6-1	TRBJ2-7	.	CATRGSEQYF	TGTGCCACCCGGGGGAGCGAGCAGTACTTC
.	TRBV5-6	TRBJ2-7	TRBD1	CASRTGTGVYEQYF	TGTGCCAGCAGAACCGGGACAGGGGTATACGAGCAGTACTTC
.	TRBV4-1	TRBJ2-7	TRBD2	CASSQVIAGDYRNEQYF	TGCGCCAGCAGCCAAGTAATAGCGGGAGACTATCGTAACGAGCAGTACTTC